The clone carrying this TCR beta chain appeared a single time. This record belongs to a study of blood T cell repertoires in COVID-19. Study details: The samples span acute and convalescent COVID-19 from the United States, Italy and Spain. T cells, B-cell-depleted T cells, or PBMCs provided the cDNA or gDNA that served as material.

Seattle cases were enrolled at active infection and followed longitudinally. Germline V gene sequence: CDR1 MNHEY, CDR2 SMNVEV (reference sequence). The V end was cut by 8 bases, the J end by 2 bases, with 13 bases between. This CDR3 is built from 14 residues. Original data processing: Quantification of nucleated cells was approximated via reference gene primer amplification. Method: immunoSEQ multiplex PCR; TCRdb's copy keeps in-frame clones and lacks some. The DNA was the basis for D and trimming; V, J and clone size are from that table. Of 150,000 or so clones listed, 85% to 90% are singletons. The V call is TRBV27, the J call TRBJ1-5; D may be TRBD1 (5 bases). Specimen: peripheral blood. The TCR sequence derives from a man younger than 35 with COVID-19, enrolled during active disease. CDR3 sequence reads: CASAPRAGNQPQHF. The CDR3 coding sequence is TGTGCCAGCGCACCCAGGGCGGGCAATCAGCCCCAGCATTTT.